A selection of T cell receptor beta chains follows, all from one sample in a study of cytomegalovirus exposure and HLA in healthy donors. The table came from immunoSEQ multiplex PCR; TCRdb's copy has only in-frame clones and leaves some out. This sample has some 150,000 clones; around 84% occur once, and the top ten carry roughly 3.1%. Sample: PBMCs. The receptors shown here come from a middle-aged man in good health and CMV-seropositive. Both conserved end residues are part of each CDR3. Fields, in order: J gene, V gene, clone size, D gene, CDR3 protein, CDR3 DNA. The D gene is left open where the match is weak. Expanded clones get a size class; other rows say once, few or many, or leave the size out.

>TRBJ1-4|TRBV5-1|NA|NA
CASSRGPAGNNEKLFF
TGCGCCAGCAGCCGTGGGCCGGCAGGGAATAATGAAAAACTGTTTTTT
>TRBJ2-7|TRBV5-4|NA|TRBD2
CASSSQTSGGYEQYF
TGTGCCAGCAGCTCTCAAACTAGCGGGGGCTACGAGCAGTACTTC
>TRBJ2-2|TRBV29-1|NA|TRBD1
CSADRGLDTGELFF
TGCAGCGCCGACAGGGGGCTTGACACCGGGGAGCTGTTTTTT
>TRBJ1-6|TRBV30|NA|TRBD1
CAWMDRGNSPLHF
TGTGCCTGGATGGACAGGGGCAATTCACCCCTCCACTTT
>TRBJ2-7|TRBV5-4|NA|TRBD2
CASSPGGEPYEQYF
TGTGCCAGCAGCCCGGGGGGGGAACCCTACGAGCAGTACTTC
>TRBJ2-2|TRBV11-2|NA|NA
CASSLIEIDGTPGELFF
TGTGCCAGCAGCTTAATCGAGATCGACGGGACTCCCGGGGAGCTGTTTTTT
>TRBJ2-1|TRBV7-2|NA|TRBD2
CASSLGTSGMPWEQFF
TGTGCCAGCTCCCTAGGGACTAGCGGGATGCCTTGGGAGCAGTTCTTC
>TRBJ2-3|TRBV4-1|NA|NA
CASSQAAAGRLTSTDTQYF
TGCGCCAGCAGCCAAGCAGCGGCGGGGAGACTTACTAGCACAGATACGCAGTATTTT
>TRBJ2-7|TRBV21-1|NA|NA
CASSKPEGGDGQNSGRAKNF
TGTGCCAGCAGCAAGCCCGAAGGTGGGGACGGTCAGAATAGCGGGAGGGCGAAAAACTTC
>TRBJ1-2|TRBV14|NA|NA
CASSQTPDNGYTF
TGTGCCAGCAGCCAAACACCAGACAACGGCTACACCTTC
>TRBJ2-4|TRBV28|NA|NA
CASSLQAAKNIQYF
TGTGCCAGCAGTTTACAGGCGGCCAAAAACATTCAGTACTTC
>TRBJ1-2|TRBV28|NA|TRBD1
CASRQTGDYGYTF
TGTGCCAGCAGGCAAACAGGGGACTATGGCTACACCTTC
>TRBJ1-2|TRBV19|NA|NA
CASSMQVGGHLGHGYTF
TGTGCCAGTAGTATGCAGGTTGGGGGCCACCTAGGACATGGCTACACCTTC
>TRBJ1-3|TRBV13|NA|NA
CASSLLQGGNTIYF
TGTGCCAGCAGCTTACTTCAGGGTGGAAACACCATATATTTT
>TRBJ1-2|TRBV7-8|once|TRBD1
CASSLRDRGANYGYTF
TGTGCCAGCAGCTTACGGGACAGGGGAGCCAACTATGGCTACACCTTC
>TRBJ1-5|TRBV4-3|NA|TRBD1
CASSQGTGYNQPQHF
TGCGCCAGCAGCCAAGGGACAGGGTACAATCAGCCCCAGCATTTT
>TRBJ2-3|TRBV6-5|NA|TRBD1
CASRMGQGTDTQYF
TGTGCCAGCAGAATGGGACAGGGGACAGATACGCAGTATTTT
>TRBJ1-2|TRBV5-1|NA|TRBD1
CASSLETGNGYTF
TGCGCCAGCAGCTTGGAGACAGGGAATGGCTACACCTTC
>TRBJ2-1|TRBV5-6|NA|NA
CASSLNGEQFF
TGTGCCAGCAGCTTGAACGGGGAGCAGTTCTTC
>TRBJ2-7|TRBV5-5|NA|TRBD2
CASSPTSGSYEQYF
TGTGCCAGCAGCCCAACTAGCGGGAGTTACGAGCAGTACTTC
>TRBJ2-5|TRBV7-8|NA|NA
CASSLGRLVREETQYF
TGTGCCAGCAGCTTAGGGCGGCTAGTGAGGGAGGAGACCCAGTACTTC
>TRBJ1-1|TRBV6-5|NA|TRBD1
CASSLYRGKAEAFF
TGTGCCAGCAGTCTATACAGGGGCAAAGCTGAAGCTTTCTTT
>TRBJ2-5|TRBV30|NA|NA
CAWSPRETQYF
TGTGCCTGGAGCCCGAGGGAGACCCAGTACTTC
>TRBJ1-2|TRBV7-2|few|NA
CASSLPRGGYTF
TGTGCCAGCAGCTTACCCAGGGGTGGCTACACCTTC
>TRBJ2-3|TRBV19|NA|NA
CASRSQVFLTDTQYF
TGTGCCAGTCGATCACAGGTTTTCCTCACAGATACGCAGTATTTT
>TRBJ2-5|TRBV11-2|NA|TRBD2
CASSLVASGRAIETQYF
TGTGCCAGCAGCTTAGTGGCTAGCGGGAGGGCCATAGAGACCCAGTACTTC
>TRBJ2-3|TRBV6-5|once|NA
CASSHDRPDTQYF
TGTGCCAGCAGTCACGACAGACCAGATACGCAGTATTTT
>TRBJ1-1|TRBV7-2|NA|NA
CASGKGQNTEAFF
TGTGCCAGCGGTAAAGGACAGAACACTGAAGCTTTCTTT
>TRBJ2-7|TRBV27|NA|NA
CASSLFGGQYEQYF
TGTGCCAGCAGTTTATTCGGCGGTCAATACGAGCAGTACTTC
>TRBJ1-2|TRBV27|NA|TRBD1
CASRPGQGINYGYTF
TGTGCCAGCAGACCAGGACAGGGAATCAACTATGGCTACACCTTC
>TRBJ1-4|TRBV6-5|NA|TRBD1
CASSSTGGGMGEKLFF
TGTGCCAGCAGTTCCACAGGGGGCGGGATGGGAGAAAAACTGTTTTTT
>TRBJ1-5|TRBV21-1|NA|NA
CASTTAGLNQPQHF
TGTGCCAGCACTACCGCGGGCCTTAATCAGCCCCAGCATTTT
>TRBJ2-1|TRBV7-9|NA|NA
CASSSLEGYNEQFF
TGTGCCAGCAGCTCCCTCGAGGGCTACAATGAGCAGTTCTTC
>TRBJ2-2|TRBV5-5|NA|NA
CASSFATSTGELFF
TGTGCCAGCAGCTTCGCCACAAGCACCGGGGAGCTGTTTTTT
>TRBJ2-5|TRBV18|NA|NA
CASSPPKETQYF
TGTGCCAGCTCACCACCCAAAGAGACCCAGTACTTC
>TRBJ1-4|TRBV7-2|NA|TRBD1
CASSPRQGTNEKLFF
TGTGCCAGCAGCCCCCGACAGGGAACTAATGAAAAACTGTTTTTT